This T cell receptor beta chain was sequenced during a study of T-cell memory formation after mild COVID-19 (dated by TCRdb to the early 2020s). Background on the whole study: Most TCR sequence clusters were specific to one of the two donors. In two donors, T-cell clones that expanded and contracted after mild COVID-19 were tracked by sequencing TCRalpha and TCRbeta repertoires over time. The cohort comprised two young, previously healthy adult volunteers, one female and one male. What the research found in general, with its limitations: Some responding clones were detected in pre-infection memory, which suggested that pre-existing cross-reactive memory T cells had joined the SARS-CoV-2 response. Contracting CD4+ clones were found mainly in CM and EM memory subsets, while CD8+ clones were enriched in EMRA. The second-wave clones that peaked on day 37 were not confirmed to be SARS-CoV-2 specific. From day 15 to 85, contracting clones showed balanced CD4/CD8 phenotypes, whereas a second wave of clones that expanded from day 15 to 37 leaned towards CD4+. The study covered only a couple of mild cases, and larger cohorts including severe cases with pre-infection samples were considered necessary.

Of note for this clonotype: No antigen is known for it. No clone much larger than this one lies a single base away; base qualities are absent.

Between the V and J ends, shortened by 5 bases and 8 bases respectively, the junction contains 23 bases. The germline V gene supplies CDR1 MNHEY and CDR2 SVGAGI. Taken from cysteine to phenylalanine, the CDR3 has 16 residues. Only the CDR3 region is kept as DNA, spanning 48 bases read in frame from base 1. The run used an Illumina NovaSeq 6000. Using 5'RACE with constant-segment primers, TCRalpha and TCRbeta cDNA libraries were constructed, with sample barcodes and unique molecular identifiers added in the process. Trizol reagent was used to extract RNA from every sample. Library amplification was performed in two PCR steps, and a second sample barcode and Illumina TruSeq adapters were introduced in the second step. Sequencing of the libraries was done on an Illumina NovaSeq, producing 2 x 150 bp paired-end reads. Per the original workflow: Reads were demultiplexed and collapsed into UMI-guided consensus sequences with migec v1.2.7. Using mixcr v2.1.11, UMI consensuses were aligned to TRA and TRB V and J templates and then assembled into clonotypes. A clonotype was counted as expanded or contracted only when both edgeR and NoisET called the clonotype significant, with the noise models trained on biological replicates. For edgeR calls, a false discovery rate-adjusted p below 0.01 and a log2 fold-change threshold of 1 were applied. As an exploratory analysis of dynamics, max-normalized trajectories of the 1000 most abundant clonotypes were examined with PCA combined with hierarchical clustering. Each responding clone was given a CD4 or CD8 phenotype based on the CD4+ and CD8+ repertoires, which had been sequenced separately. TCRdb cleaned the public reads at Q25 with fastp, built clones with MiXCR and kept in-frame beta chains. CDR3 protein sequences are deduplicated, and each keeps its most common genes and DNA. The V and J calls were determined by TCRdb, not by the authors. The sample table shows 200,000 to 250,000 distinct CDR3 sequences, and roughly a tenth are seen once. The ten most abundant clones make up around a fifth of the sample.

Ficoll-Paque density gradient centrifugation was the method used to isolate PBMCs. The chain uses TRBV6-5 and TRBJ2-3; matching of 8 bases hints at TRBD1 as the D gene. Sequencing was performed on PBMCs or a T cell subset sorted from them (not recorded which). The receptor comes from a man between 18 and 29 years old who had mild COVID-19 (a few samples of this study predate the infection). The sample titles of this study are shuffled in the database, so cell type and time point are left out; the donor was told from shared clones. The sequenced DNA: TGTGCCAGCAGTCCCGGACAGGGAGGGGGTGTCGGTACGCAGTATTTT. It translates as CASSPGQGGGVGTQYF.